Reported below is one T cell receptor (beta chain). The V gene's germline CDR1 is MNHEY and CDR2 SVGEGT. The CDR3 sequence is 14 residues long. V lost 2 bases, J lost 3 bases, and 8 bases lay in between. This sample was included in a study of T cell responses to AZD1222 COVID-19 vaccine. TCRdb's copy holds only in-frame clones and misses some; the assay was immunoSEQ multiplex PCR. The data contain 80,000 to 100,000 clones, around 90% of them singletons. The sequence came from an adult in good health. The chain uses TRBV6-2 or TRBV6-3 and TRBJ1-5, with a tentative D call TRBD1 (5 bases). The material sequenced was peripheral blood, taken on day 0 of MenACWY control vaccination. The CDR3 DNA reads TGTGCCAGCAGTTACCGAGGGGTCAATCAGCCCCAGCATTTT. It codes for CASSYRGVNQPQHF.